What follows is one T cell receptor (beta chain) and its context. Assay used: immunoSEQ multiplex PCR; TCRdb lists only in-frame clones, some missing. Among 70,000 to 80,000 clones listed, roughly four fifths were seen once. The data are from a study of blood T cell repertoires in COVID-19. About the research overall: From T cells, B-cell-depleted T cells, or PBMCs came the material, which was cDNA or gDNA.

Germline V gives CDR1 MNHEY, CDR2 SMNVEV (reference sequence). CDR3 length: 14 residues. The V and J ends lost 7 bases and 7 bases respectively, with 17 bases between them. This TCR was recovered from a man in his fifties with acute or convalescent COVID-19. The sequencing sample was made of peripheral blood. This chain connects TRBV27 to TRBJ1-5, with a weak D call TRBD1 (6 bases). CDR3 sequence: CASKGGTQAQPQHF. CDR3 sequence (DNA): TGTGCCAGCAAGGGGGGGACTCAGGCCCAGCCCCAGCATTTT.